The source of this TCR beta chain is a study of blood T cell repertoires in COVID-19. CDR3 length: 16 amino acids. With V trimmed by 3 bases and J by 7 bases, 14 bases remained unmatched. CDR1 and CDR2 from the germline V gene are LGHNA and YNFKEQ. Authors' methods: Amplifying reference gene primers gave estimates of nucleated cell counts. Libraries were prepared by immunoSEQ multiplex PCR; TCRdb keeps only in-frame clonotypes and omits some of them. V, J and clone size reflect that table, while D and trimming were determined from the DNA. The data hold 300,000 to 350,000 clones, with approximately 89% observed a single time. While infection was still active, Seattle patients were enrolled and then followed longitudinally.

The source of this sequence is a woman in her 30s with COVID-19, enrolled during active disease. Sequenced: peripheral blood. The rearrangement uses TRBV4-2 and TRBJ2-5; 7 bases map to TRBD2. In DNA, the CDR3 is TGTGCCAGCAGCCAGCACTTAGCGGGCGGTGATGTGACCCAGTACTTC. Its translation is CASSQHLAGGDVTQYF.